This TCR beta chain was sequenced for a study of blood T cell repertoires in COVID-19. At the level of the study: Both acute and convalescent COVID-19 samples were obtained from the United States, Italy and Spain. Sources were T cells, B-cell-depleted T cells, or PBMCs; the material itself was cDNA or gDNA.

Followed longitudinally, the Seattle patients had been enrolled during active infection. In the original workflow: Reference gene primers were amplified, and this amplification served to estimate nucleated cell counts. Here immunoSEQ multiplex PCR was the method, and the copy in TCRdb shows in-frame clones only, minus some. The V and J calls and clone size come from that table; D and trimming were worked out from the DNA. The table records roughly 250,000 clones, about 85% of them present only once. CDR1 LNHDA and CDR2 SQIVND come from the germline V gene (reference sequence). V was clipped by 6 bases and J by 5 bases, with 13 bases between them. CDR3 length: 13 residues.

Sequencing input: peripheral blood. V usage is TRBV19 and J usage is TRBJ1-1; tentatively, D is TRBD1 (5 bases). The sequence came from a human donor with COVID-19, enrolled during active disease. The donor label of this sample is uncertain. The CDR3 is CASRYRGRTEAFF. CDR3 in DNA: TGTGCCAGTAGGTACCGGGGGAGGACTGAAGCTTTCTTT.